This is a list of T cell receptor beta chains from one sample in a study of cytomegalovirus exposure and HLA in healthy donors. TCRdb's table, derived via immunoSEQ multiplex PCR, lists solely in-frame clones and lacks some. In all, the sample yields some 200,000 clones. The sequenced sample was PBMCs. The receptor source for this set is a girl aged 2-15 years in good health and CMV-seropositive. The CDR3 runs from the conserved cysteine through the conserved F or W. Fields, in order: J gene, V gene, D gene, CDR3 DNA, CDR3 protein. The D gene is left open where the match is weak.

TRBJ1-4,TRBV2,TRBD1,TGTGCCAGCAGCGGGACAGGGCGGAATGAAAAACTGTTTTTT,CASSGTGRNEKLFF
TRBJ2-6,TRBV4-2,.,TGTGCCAGCAGCACCACAGGGTACGTTGGGGCCAACGTCCTGACTTTC,CASSTTGYVGANVLTF
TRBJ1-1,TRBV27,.,TGTGCCAGCAGTTTGCGGGGACGGAACACTGAAGCTTTCTTT,CASSLRGRNTEAFF
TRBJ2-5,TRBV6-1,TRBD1,TGTGCCAGCAGTGACCCCCGGGACAGGGGAGAGACCCAGTACTTC,CASSDPRDRGETQYF
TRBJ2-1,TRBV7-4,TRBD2,TGTGCCAGCAGCCCTCGGGGGGAGCGCCACAATGAGCAGTTCTTC,CASSPRGERHNEQFF
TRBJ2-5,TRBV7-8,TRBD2,TGTGCCAGCAGCTTTACCAAAACGGGACTAGCAAAAGAGACCCAGTACTTC,CASSFTKTGLAKETQYF
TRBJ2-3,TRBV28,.,TGTGCCAGCAGTTCCCCGCTTCCGGGGGTCACAGATACGCAGTATTTT,CASSSPLPGVTDTQYF
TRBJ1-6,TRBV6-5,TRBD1,TGTGCCAGCAGGACAGGGTTCGAGAATTCACCCCTCCACTTT,CASRTGFENSPLHF
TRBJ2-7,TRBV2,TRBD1,TGTGCCAGCGGGACAGAATACGAGCAGTACTTC,CASGTEYEQYF
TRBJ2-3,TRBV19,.,TGTGCCAGTAGTATACTAGGGGCAGCTAGCACAGATACGCAGTATTTT,CASSILGAASTDTQYF
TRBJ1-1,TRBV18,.,TGTGCCAGCTCACCTGGGCAGGGCACTGAAGCTTTCTTT,CASSPGQGTEAFF
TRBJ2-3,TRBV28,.,TGTGCCAGCAGTTTAGCGGGAACAACAGATACGCAGTATTTT,CASSLAGTTDTQYF
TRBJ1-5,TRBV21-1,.,TGTGCCAGCATACAGGGGGACCCTTACAATCAGCCCCAGCATTTT,CASIQGDPYNQPQHF
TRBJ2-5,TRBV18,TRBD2,TGTGCCAGCTCACCAGGGACTAGCGATGAGACCCAGTACTTC,CASSPGTSDETQYF
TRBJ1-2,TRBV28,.,TGTGCCAGCAGCCCATCGGACATCTATGGCTACACCTTC,CASSPSDIYGYTF
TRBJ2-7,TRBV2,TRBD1,TGTGCCAGCAGCGAGGACAGGATCGACGAGCAGTACTTC,CASSEDRIDEQYF
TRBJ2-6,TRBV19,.,TGTGCCAGTAGTACCTGGACACCGTCTGGGGCCAACGTCCTGACTTTC,CASSTWTPSGANVLTF
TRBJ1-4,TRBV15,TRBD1,TGTGCCACCAGCATTACAGGGGAAAGAGGCTTTAATGAAAAACTGTTTTTT,CATSITGERGFNEKLFF
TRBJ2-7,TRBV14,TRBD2,TGTGCCAGCAGCCAAGAGGGCCTACGGGAGGGGTACGAGCAGTACTTC,CASSQEGLREGYEQYF
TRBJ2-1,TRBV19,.,TGTGCCAGTAGTCCACGCCGGGACAGTACTAGCGGTGTGCACAATGAGCAGTTCTTC,CASSPRRDSTSGVHNEQFF
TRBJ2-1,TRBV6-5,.,TGTGCCAGCAGTGTAACAGGAACTACCTACAATGAGCAGTTCTTC,CASSVTGTTYNEQFF
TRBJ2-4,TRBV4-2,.,TGTGCCAGCAGCCAAGATGGAGGGGACTCTCCCATGGGAAACATTCAGTACTTC,CASSQDGGDSPMGNIQYF
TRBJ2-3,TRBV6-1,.,TGTGCCAGCAGTGATGTCGGGCAGGGGACAGATACGCAGTATTTT,CASSDVGQGTDTQYF
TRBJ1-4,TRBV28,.,TGTGCCAGCAGTCCCTTGGACAGCGAAACAACTAATGAAAAACTGTTTTTT,CASSPLDSETTNEKLFF
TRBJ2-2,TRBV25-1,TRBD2,TGTGCCAGCAGTGAATACGGGGGGACCGGGGAGCTGTTTTTT,CASSEYGGTGELFF
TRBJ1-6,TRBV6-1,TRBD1,TGTGCCAGCAGGGGGGGACAGGCGAATTCACCCCTCCACTTT,CASRGGQANSPLHF
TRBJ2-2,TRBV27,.,TGTGCCAGCAGGGCGGACACCGGGGAGCTGTTTTTT,CASRADTGELFF
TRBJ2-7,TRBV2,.,TGTGCCAGCAGTGCGAGGGCCGAGCAGTACTTC,CASSARAEQYF
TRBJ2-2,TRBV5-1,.,TGCGCCAGCATAGAGGATAGCGGGGAGCTGTTTTTT,CASIEDSGELFF
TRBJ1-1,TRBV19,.,TGTGCCAGTAGTATGGGAGGCATCGTCACTGAAGCTTTCTTT,CASSMGGIVTEAFF
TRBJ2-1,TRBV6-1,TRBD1,TGTGCCAGCAGTGAGGTCCCGGGACAGCGAAACAATGAGCAGTTCTTC,CASSEVPGQRNNEQFF
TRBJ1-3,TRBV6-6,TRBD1,TGTGCCAGCAGTTCCACAGGGGGCGCTGGAAACACCATATATTTT,CASSSTGGAGNTIYF
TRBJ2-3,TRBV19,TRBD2,TGTGCCGTCCGACTAGCGGGCACAGATACGCAGTATTTT,CAVRLAGTDTQYF
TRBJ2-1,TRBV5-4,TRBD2,TGTGCCAGCAGCTTGCCAGGGACTAGTAGAAATGAGCAGTTCTTC,CASSLPGTSRNEQFF
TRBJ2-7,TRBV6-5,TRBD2,TGTGCCAGTCACCGGGGACTAGCCTTCTCCTACGAGCAGTACTTC,CASHRGLAFSYEQYF
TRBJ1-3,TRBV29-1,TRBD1,TGCAGCGTTGACGGACAGGGTACCGGAAACACCATATATTTT,CSVDGQGTGNTIYF
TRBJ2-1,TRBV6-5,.,TGTGCCAGCTGGGACACCTACAATGAGCAGTTCTTC,CASWDTYNEQFF
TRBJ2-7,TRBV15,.,TGTGCCACCAGCAGAGTCGATAATCCGGACAGAACCTACGAGCAGTACTTC,CATSRVDNPDRTYEQYF
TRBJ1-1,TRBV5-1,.,TGCGCCAGCAGCTTCCTCGACCGGGGGACTGAAGCTTTCTTT,CASSFLDRGTEAFF
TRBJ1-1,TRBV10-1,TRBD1,TGCGCCAGCAGTTTGGACAGGGCGAACACTGAAGCTTTCTTT,CASSLDRANTEAFF
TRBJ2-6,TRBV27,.,TGTGCCAGCAGTCCGTCTCAGGGTTGGTCTGGGGCCAACGTCCTGACTTTC,CASSPSQGWSGANVLTF
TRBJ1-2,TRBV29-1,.,TGCAGCGCGTACAGGGTCGGCGGCTATGGCTACACCTTC,CSAYRVGGYGYTF
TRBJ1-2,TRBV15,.,TGTGCCACCAGCAGGACTTCACCCTATGGCTACACCTTC,CATSRTSPYGYTF
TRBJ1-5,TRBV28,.,TGTGCCAGCAGGTGGCGGGACCCAGGGAGGCCTGAAGCGGATCAGCCCCAGCATTTT,CASRWRDPGRPEADQPQHF
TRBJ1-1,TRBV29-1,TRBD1,TGCAGCGTTGATACAGGGGGTACGAACACTGAAGCTTTCTTT,CSVDTGGTNTEAFF
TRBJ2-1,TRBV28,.,TGTGCCAGCACCATCGGGGCCTACAATGAGCAGTTCTTC,CASTIGAYNEQFF
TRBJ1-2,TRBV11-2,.,TGTGCCAGCAGCTTCCCCCGGCAGGGCCAGAACTATGGCTACACCTTC,CASSFPRQGQNYGYTF
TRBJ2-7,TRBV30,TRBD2,TGTGCCTGGAGTGGATCCGGGACTAGCGTCTACGAGCAGTACTTC,CAWSGSGTSVYEQYF
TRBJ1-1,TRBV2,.,TGTGCCAGCAGCTACAGGGAAGTGAACACTGAAGCTTTCTTT,CASSYREVNTEAFF
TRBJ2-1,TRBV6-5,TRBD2,TGTGCCAGCAGTCCGACTAGCGGGAGTAATGAGCAGTTCTTC,CASSPTSGSNEQFF
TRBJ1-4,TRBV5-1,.,TGCGCCAGCAGCTTAGGCGGACAGAGTAATGAAAAACTGTTTTTT,CASSLGGQSNEKLFF
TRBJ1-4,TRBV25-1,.,TGTGCCAGCAGTGAATACGGGGGAGAGGAAAAACTGTTTTTT,CASSEYGGEEKLFF
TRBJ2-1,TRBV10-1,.,TGCGCCAGCAGTGAACTCGGCCAGGGGAGAATGGTCAATGAGCAGTTCTTC,CASSELGQGRMVNEQFF
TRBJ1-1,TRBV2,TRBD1,TGTGCCAGCAGTGAACAGGGGGTTGGGACTGAAGCTTTCTTT,CASSEQGVGTEAFF
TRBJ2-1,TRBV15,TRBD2,TGTGCCACCAGCAGAGGGGGGACTAGCGGGATTGGGGCTAGGAATGAGCAGTTCTTC,CATSRGGTSGIGARNEQFF